This record concerns one T cell receptor beta chain sequence. The sample belongs to a study of shared clonotypes between healthy human individuals. Sorted-subset replicate PCR reactions contained approximately 190 ng DNA, corresponding to tens of thousands of T cell genomes. Using immunoSEQ multiplex PCR, the repertoire was profiled, and TCRdb retains in-frame clones only, with some absent. The sample records nearly 750,000 clones, around 70% being singletons. The TCR originated in a woman aged 25 to 39 in good health. The sequenced material came from memory CD4+ T cells sorted from blood. As to subset: CD45RA-negative fraction.

The CDR3 coding sequence is TGTGCCAGCAGTTTATCGCGAAGCGGGACTAGCGGGAGGTACAGCAATGAGCAGTTCTTC. Translating it yields CASSLSRSGTSGRYSNEQFF. The J gene is TRBJ2-1, the V gene TRBV27; TRBD2 matches 15 bases. V was clipped by 0 bases and J by 6 bases; unmatched bases: 12. CDR1 is MNHEY and CDR2 is SMNVEV in the germline V gene (reference sequence). There are 20 residues in the CDR3.